The 21 T cell receptor beta chains below were found in one sample sequenced in a study of blood T cell repertoires in COVID-19. Measured with immunoSEQ multiplex PCR; TCRdb has only the in-frame clones, and not every one. Of around 210,000 clones listed, approximately 87% were seen once; the top ten hold about 0.81%. Sequenced: peripheral blood. All receptors derive from a woman in her 70s with acute or convalescent COVID-19.

This CDR3 reads CATQTGRDTEAFF. In nucleotides, the CDR3 is TGTGCCACCCAAACGGGTCGGGACACTGAAGCTTTCTTT. The chain carries TRBV18 and TRBJ1-1; D call uncertain. Germline CDR1 KGHSH, CDR2 LQKENI. The CDR3 spans 13 residues. V dropped 10 bases and J dropped 3 bases, with 15 bases sitting between them.

This chain links TRBV7-9 with TRBJ2-1; 8 bases line up with TRBD1. Germline V gene sequence: CDR1 SEHNR, CDR2 FQNEAQ (reference sequence). The CDR3 spans 16 residues. With 5 bases clipped from V and 4 bases from J, the junction kept 10 bases outside the gene matches. The CDR3 DNA sequence: TGTGCCAGCAGCCCGACAGGGGCTAGTTTTTACAATGAGCAGTTCTTC. As protein: CASSPTGASFYNEQFF.

V gene TRBV4-1 combines with J gene TRBJ1-5; D may be TRBD1 (6 bases). V lost 0 bases and J lost 7, with 19 bases in between. This CDR3 comprises 17 residues. Germline CDR1 and CDR2: MGHRA and YSYEKL. The CDR3 bases are TGCGCCAGCAGCCAAGAAAAAGGGACACATTATCCACAGCCCCAGCATTTT. The encoded protein is CASSQEKGTHYPQPQHF.

The chain employs TRBV27 and TRBJ2-1, with 11 bases lining up with TRBD2. The CDR3 covers 14 residues. V gave up 7 bases and J gave up 6 bases; unmatched junction bases: 5. Germline V lookup: CDR1 MNHEY, CDR2 SMNVEV (reference sequence). The DNA of the CDR3 is TGTGCCAGCACCCTAGCGGGGGGCCGCAATGAGCAGTTCTTC. Amino acid sequence: CASTLAGGRNEQFF.

This clone was found once. CDR3 in amino acids: CAIAQVETQYF. The DNA for the CDR3 is TGTGCCATCGCGCAGGTAGAGACCCAGTACTTC. This rearrangement joins TRBV6-5 to TRBJ2-5; D call uncertain. This CDR3 region has 11 residues. Germline V gene data show CDR1 as MNHEY and CDR2 as SVGAGI. Trimming cost V 10 bases and J 4 bases, with 10 bases left between them.

This chain uses TRBV3-1 (or the pseudogene TRBV3-2) with TRBJ2-4, with D perhaps matching TRBD2 (5 bases). Germline CDR1 reads LGHDT; CDR2 reads YNNKEL (reference sequence). This CDR3 has 14 residues. Trimming cost V 0 bases and J 7 bases, with 10 bases left between them. CDR3 DNA: TGTGCCAGCAGCCAAGATCCCGGGATGAACATTCAGTACTTC. Its translation is CASSQDPGMNIQYF.

The CDR3 spells CASSLDRTPHREAFF. CDR3 DNA sequence: TGTGCCAGCAGCTTGGACAGGACGCCTCACCGTGAAGCTTTCTTT. The rearrangement links TRBV7-9 to TRBJ1-1, with 7 bases matching TRBD1. The CDR3 sequence is 15 residues long. Unmatched junction bases numbered 11, after V lost 3 bases and J lost 7 bases. Per germline, CDR1 SEHNR and CDR2 FQNEAQ (reference sequence). Drawing the rest from reference TRBV7-9 and TRBJ1-1, the complete variable domain is DTGVSQNPRHKITKRGQNVTFRCDPISEHNRLYWYRQTLGQGPEFLTYFQNEAQLEKSRLLSDRFSAERPKGSFSTLEIQRTEQGDSAMYLCASSLDRTPHREAFFGQGTRLTVV.

The gene calls are TRBV2 and TRBJ2-2; TRBD1 agrees at 12 bases. Germline V gene sequence: CDR1 SNHLY, CDR2 FYNNEI. The CDR3 covers 14 residues. With 6 bases clipped from V and 7 bases from J, the junction kept 3 bases outside the gene matches. CDR3: CASRGQGAVGELFF. The CDR3 bases are TGTGCCAGCAGGGGACAGGGGGCGGTCGGGGAGCTGTTTTTT. Using reference TRBV2 and TRBJ2-2 for the parts outside the CDR3, the full variable domain is EPEVTQTPSHQVTQMGQEVILRCVPISNHLYFYWYRQILGQKVEFLVSFYNNEISEKSEIFDDQFSVERPDGSNFTLKIRSTKLEDSAMYFCASRGQGAVGELFFGEGSRLTVL.

The chain couples TRBV7-6 to TRBJ2-3; weak D call: TRBD1 (5 bases). Germline V lookup: CDR1 SGHVS, CDR2 FNYEAQ. Deletions cut 5 bases from V and 2 bases from J, with 14 bases between. The CDR3 is made up of 15 amino acids. CDR3 in DNA: TGTGCCAGCAGCCCCCGACAGAGACACACAGATACGCAGTATTTT. Translated, it gives CASSPRQRHTDTQYF.

This clone was recorded a few times. This chain uses TRBV7-9 with TRBJ1-1, with D perhaps matching TRBD1 (5 bases). The CDR3 has 14 residues. V was cut by 1 base and J by 9 bases, with 15 bases left in between. Germline lookup yields CDR1 SEHNR and CDR2 FQNEAQ (reference sequence). As DNA, the CDR3 is TGTGCCAGCAGCTTAGGGCATTCGACAGAGAAAGCTTTCTTT. This encodes CASSLGHSTEKAFF.

The chain is built from TRBV6-1 and TRBJ2-2; 7 positions agree with TRBD1. Germline CDR1 MNHNS, CDR2 SASEGT. Trimming removed 8 bases from V and 8 bases from J; junction bases left unmatched: 11. The CDR3 runs to 14 residues. Here the CDR3 reads CASRTGVKGGELFF. CDR3 bases: TGTGCCAGCCGCACAGGGGTCAAGGGAGGGGAGCTGTTTTTT.

The V call is TRBV5-1, the J call TRBJ2-5; D is possibly TRBD2 (5 bases). This CDR3 contains 15 residues. V was clipped by 0 bases and J by 1 base, with 10 bases between them. The germline V gene encodes CDR1 SGHRS and CDR2 YFSETQ. CDR3 DNA: TGCGCCAGCAGCTTGGCCGGGAACAGCCAAGAGACCCAGTACTTC. It translates to CASSLAGNSQETQYF. The variable domain in full, with the rest retrieved from reference TRBV5-1 and TRBJ2-5, is KAGVTQTPRYLIKTRGQQVTLSCSPISGHRSVSWYQQTPGQGLQFLFEYFSETQRNKGNFPGRFSGRQFSNSRSEMNVSTLELGDSALYLCASSLAGNSQETQYFGPGTRLLVL.

The chain has TRBV7-2 and TRBJ2-7; tentative D call: TRBD2 (6 bases). This CDR3 is 12 amino acids long. V was shortened by 5 bases and J by 7 bases, with 12 bases between the two germline ends. CDR1 is SGHTA, CDR2 FQGNSA, per germline. In DNA form, the CDR3 reads TGTGCCAGCAGCGAGGGAGGCCGGGAGCAGTACTTC. Amino acids: CASSEGGREQYF.

The chain links TRBV6-6 to TRBJ1-5; unclear D gene. Germline CDR1 reads MNHNY; CDR2 reads SVGAGI (reference sequence). V lost 4 bases to trimming and J lost 1 base, with 11 bases between them. The CDR3 runs to 15 residues. CDR3 region: CASSSPYESNQPQHF. The CDR3 nucleotides read TGTGCCAGCAGTTCTCCGTATGAGAGCAATCAGCCCCAGCATTTT.

This chain joins TRBV7-3 and TRBJ2-3; D is unclear. The CDR3 sequence is 16 residues long. CDR1 is SGHTA and CDR2 is FQGTGA in the germline V gene. Between the trimmed V and J ends, which lost 2 bases and 2 bases, there was a span of 14 bases. The CDR3 sequence: CASSLGGTTYTDTQYF. In DNA, the CDR3 is TGTGCCAGCAGCTTAGGCGGAACCACCTACACAGATACGCAGTATTTT.

The chain employs TRBV19 and TRBJ2-6, with a possible D match to TRBD1 (5 bases). Trimming took off 10 bases at V and 4 bases at J, with 14 bases between the two ends. This CDR3 has 14 residues. The V gene's germline CDR1 is LNHDA and CDR2 SQIVND (reference sequence). The CDR3 here is CATSQGTGANVLTF. The CDR3 nucleotides are TGTGCCACCTCCCAGGGTACCGGGGCCAACGTCCTGACTTTC.

V is TRBV18 and J is TRBJ1-6, with 9 bases aligning to TRBD1. The ends lost 5 bases at V and 7 bases at J; junction bases unmatched: 3. The V gene's germline CDR1 is KGHSH and CDR2 LQKENI. There are 14 residues in the CDR3. The CDR3 DNA reads TGTGCCAGCTCATCCGGACAGGGGAATTCACCCCTCCACTTT. It specifies CASSSGQGNSPLHF.

The chain uses TRBV10-3 and TRBJ1-1; a weak D match, TRBD1 (6 bases). The length of the CDR3 is 15 residues. V was trimmed by 0 bases and J by 5 bases, leaving 13 bases between them. The germline V gene has CDR1 ENHRY and CDR2 SYGVKD. CDR3 amino acids: CAISESEGGNTEAFF. The CDR3, as DNA: TGTGCCATCAGTGAGTCCGAAGGGGGAAATACTGAAGCTTTCTTT.

The chain recombines TRBV2 with TRBJ1-6; TRBD1 is a possible D gene (5 bases). CDR1 is SNHLY, CDR2 FYNNEI, per germline. The CDR3 spans 14 residues. Trimming removed 6 bases at V and 7 bases at J, with 13 bases between. This CDR3 reads CASRDDSPNSPLHF. CDR3 DNA sequence: TGTGCCAGCAGAGACGACAGCCCCAATTCACCCCTCCACTTT.

The V and J genes are TRBV2 and TRBJ1-2; tentative D call: TRBD1 (5 bases). Germline V gene lookup returns CDR1 SNHLY and CDR2 FYNNEI. Trimming took 8 bases from V and 4 from J, leaving 11 bases between them. The length of the CDR3 is 12 residues. CDR3: CASAGRSYGYTF. The CDR3 nucleotides are TGTGCCAGCGCGGGGCGTTCCTATGGCTACACCTTC.

The chain uses TRBV7-2 and TRBJ2-7; TRBD1 might be the D (6 bases). This CDR3 comprises 15 residues. Germline loops: CDR1 SGHTA, CDR2 FQGNSA. V was trimmed by 1 base and J by 2 bases, leaving 12 bases between them. The CDR3 spells CASSLVRTATYEQYF. CDR3 DNA: TGTGCCAGCAGCTTAGTCAGGACAGCTACCTACGAGCAGTACTTC.